The clone carrying this TCR beta chain was detected many times. Building the TCR beta libraries relied on iRepertoire HTBI primers, and CDR3 regions underwent Arm-PCR. TCRdb itself ran the multiplex PCR reads through MiXCR, one entry per CDR3 protein. The sample includes 550,000 to 700,000 distinct CDR3 sequences, about 16% of them seen just once. The source of the sample is a study of regulatory T cells in long-lasting Graves disease. With V trimmed by 5 bases and J by 5 bases, 8 bases remained unmatched. There are 14 residues in the CDR3. Time point here: newly diagnosed GD, antithyroid drugs for less than 3 months. PBMC RNA served as the TCR library source. These data also formed part of another study, on T cells in Graves' hyperthyroidism and ophthalmopathy.

The sequenced sample was peripheral blood mononuclear cells (PBMCs), obtained at new diagnosis, from a patient treated with antithyroid drugs. The receptor's source is a man between 18 and 35 years old with Graves disease. V and J are TRBV12-3 or TRBV12-4 and TRBJ1-2; 7 bases align to TRBD1. This chain's CDR3 is CASSRQGRGYGYTF. In nucleotides, the CDR3 is TGTGCCAGCAGTCGACAGGGCAGAGGGTATGGCTACACCTTC.